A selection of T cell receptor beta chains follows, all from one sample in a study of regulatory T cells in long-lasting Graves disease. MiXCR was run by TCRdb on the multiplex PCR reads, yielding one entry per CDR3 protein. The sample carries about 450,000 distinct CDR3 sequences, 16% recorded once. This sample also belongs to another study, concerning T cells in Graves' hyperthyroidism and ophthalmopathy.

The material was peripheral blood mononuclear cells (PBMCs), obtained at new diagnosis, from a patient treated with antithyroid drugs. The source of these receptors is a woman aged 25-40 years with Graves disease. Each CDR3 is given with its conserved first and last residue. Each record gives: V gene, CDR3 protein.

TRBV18,CASSGGPSSYEQYF
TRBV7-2,CASSLGLARDTQYF
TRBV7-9,CASSLMKAEQGLNTEAFF
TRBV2,CASSERGSGSGANVLTF
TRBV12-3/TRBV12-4,CASSWTGTQETQYF
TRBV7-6,CASSLGQGASAPLHF
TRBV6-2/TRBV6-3,CASSYSRSSYEQYF
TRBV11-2,CASSSPYKNGYTF
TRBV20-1,CSARVQGGLSSYNEQFF
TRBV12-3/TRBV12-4,CASSDGRYQETQYF
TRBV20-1,CSAILPLGAPTNEQYF
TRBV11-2,CASSLTDGYYGYTF
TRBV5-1,CASSLEGGLDNEQFF
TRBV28,CASRIRGAGGANVLTF
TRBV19,CASGGGEETQYF
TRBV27,CASSSQGTSALEQFF
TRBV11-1,CASSSRTVNNEQFF
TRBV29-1,CSVLDRLEAFF
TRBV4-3,CASSQEYGDYEQYF
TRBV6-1,CASSALDRAGTDTQYF
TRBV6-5,CASSYARGTSTEAFF
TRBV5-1,CASSLPRTSGSSMNEQFF